Shown below are 7 T cell receptor beta chains from a single sample sequenced in a study of T cell repertoires in cytomegalovirus infection. One entry per CDR3 protein results from TCRdb running MiXCR on the reads. Here the sample spans 350,000 to 450,000 distinct CDR3 sequences, around 18% being singletons. Sequencing used PBMCs. The receptors derive from a human donor in good health (CMV status not recorded). Some clones in this sample may be carry-over from other donors' samples.

This sequence joins TRBV5-1 and TRBJ1-1; TRBD1 matches 8 bases. The CDR3 consists of 15 residues. Germline V gives CDR1 SGHRS, CDR2 YFSETQ. With 4 bases clipped from V and 2 bases from J, the junction kept 7 bases outside the gene matches. CDR3 protein: CASSPGGQGNTEAFF. The CDR3 nucleotides read TGCGCCAGCAGCCCTGGTGGACAGGGAAACACTGAAGCTTTCTTT.

Comment on this clonotype: Possible read error: a much larger clone is one base away. The missing conserved phenylalanine or tryptophan at the end of this CDR3 makes a read error likely. For the CDR3, the DNA is TGTGCCAGCAGTCGGTACACGGTTGAAGCTTTCCTT. It is translated as CASSRYTVEAFL. The chain links TRBV28 to TRBJ1-1; no reliable D call. V dropped 5 bases and J dropped 7 bases, with 11 bases sitting between them. This CDR3 comprises 12 residues. Looked up from germline, CDR1 is MDHEN and CDR2 is SYDVKM.

The chain couples TRBV6-2 or TRBV6-3 to TRBJ2-1; the D gene is possibly TRBD1 (5 bases). Trimming cost V 5 bases and J 8 bases, with 19 bases left between them. CDR1 and CDR2 (germline): MNHEY, SVGEGT. This CDR3 region has 15 residues. As DNA, the CDR3 is TGTGCCAGCAGTCCAAGACGGCAGGGTCGCGATGAGCAGTTCTTC. This translates into CASSPRRQGRDEQFF.

This clonotype turned up a few times. This chain links TRBV6-6 with TRBJ1-5; D is unclear. V lost 0 bases, J lost 0 bases, and 15 bases lay in between. The CDR3 contains 18 residues. CDR1 is MNHNY and CDR2 is SVGAGI in the germline V gene (reference sequence). The CDR3 region is CASSYSTMFALSNQPQHF. Written as DNA, the CDR3 is TGTGCCAGCAGTTACTCGACGATGTTTGCCCTTAGCAATCAGCCCCAGCATTTT.

This clonotype was detected many times. The chain combines TRBV11-2 with TRBJ2-3, with a possible D match to TRBD2 (5 bases). V lost 4 bases and J 6 bases, leaving 20 bases between the germline ends. Germline V gene sequence: CDR1 SGHAT, CDR2 FQNNGV. CDR3 length: 16 amino acids. CDR3 in amino acids: CASSSSLNSARDTQYF. The CDR3 nucleotides read TGTGCCAGCAGCTCCTCTCTGAATAGCGCTCGGGATACGCAGTATTTT.

Of note for this clonotype: One base away lies a much larger clone, so this may be a sequencing read error. V gene TRBV12-3 or TRBV12-4 combines with J gene TRBJ2-3; possible D gene TRBD2, 6 bases. The CDR3 length is 15 residues. V was pared by 2 bases and J by 4 bases, with 13 bases between. In nucleotides, the CDR3 is TGTGCCAGCAGTTTACGGCGCGGGGATGCAGATACGCAGTATTTT. It translates to CASSLRRGDADTQYF.

This clonotype turned up a few times. This rearrangement joins TRBV27 to TRBJ2-7, with a weak D call TRBD1 (5 bases). Germline-derived CDR1 and CDR2 are MNHEY and SMNVEV (reference sequence). Trimming removed 4 bases from V and 7 bases from J, with 20 bases in between. The CDR3 sequence is 15 residues long. The CDR3 protein is CASSSWTLDPTEQYF. The CDR3 DNA is TGTGCCAGCAGTTCCTGGACATTAGACCCTACGGAGCAGTACTTC.